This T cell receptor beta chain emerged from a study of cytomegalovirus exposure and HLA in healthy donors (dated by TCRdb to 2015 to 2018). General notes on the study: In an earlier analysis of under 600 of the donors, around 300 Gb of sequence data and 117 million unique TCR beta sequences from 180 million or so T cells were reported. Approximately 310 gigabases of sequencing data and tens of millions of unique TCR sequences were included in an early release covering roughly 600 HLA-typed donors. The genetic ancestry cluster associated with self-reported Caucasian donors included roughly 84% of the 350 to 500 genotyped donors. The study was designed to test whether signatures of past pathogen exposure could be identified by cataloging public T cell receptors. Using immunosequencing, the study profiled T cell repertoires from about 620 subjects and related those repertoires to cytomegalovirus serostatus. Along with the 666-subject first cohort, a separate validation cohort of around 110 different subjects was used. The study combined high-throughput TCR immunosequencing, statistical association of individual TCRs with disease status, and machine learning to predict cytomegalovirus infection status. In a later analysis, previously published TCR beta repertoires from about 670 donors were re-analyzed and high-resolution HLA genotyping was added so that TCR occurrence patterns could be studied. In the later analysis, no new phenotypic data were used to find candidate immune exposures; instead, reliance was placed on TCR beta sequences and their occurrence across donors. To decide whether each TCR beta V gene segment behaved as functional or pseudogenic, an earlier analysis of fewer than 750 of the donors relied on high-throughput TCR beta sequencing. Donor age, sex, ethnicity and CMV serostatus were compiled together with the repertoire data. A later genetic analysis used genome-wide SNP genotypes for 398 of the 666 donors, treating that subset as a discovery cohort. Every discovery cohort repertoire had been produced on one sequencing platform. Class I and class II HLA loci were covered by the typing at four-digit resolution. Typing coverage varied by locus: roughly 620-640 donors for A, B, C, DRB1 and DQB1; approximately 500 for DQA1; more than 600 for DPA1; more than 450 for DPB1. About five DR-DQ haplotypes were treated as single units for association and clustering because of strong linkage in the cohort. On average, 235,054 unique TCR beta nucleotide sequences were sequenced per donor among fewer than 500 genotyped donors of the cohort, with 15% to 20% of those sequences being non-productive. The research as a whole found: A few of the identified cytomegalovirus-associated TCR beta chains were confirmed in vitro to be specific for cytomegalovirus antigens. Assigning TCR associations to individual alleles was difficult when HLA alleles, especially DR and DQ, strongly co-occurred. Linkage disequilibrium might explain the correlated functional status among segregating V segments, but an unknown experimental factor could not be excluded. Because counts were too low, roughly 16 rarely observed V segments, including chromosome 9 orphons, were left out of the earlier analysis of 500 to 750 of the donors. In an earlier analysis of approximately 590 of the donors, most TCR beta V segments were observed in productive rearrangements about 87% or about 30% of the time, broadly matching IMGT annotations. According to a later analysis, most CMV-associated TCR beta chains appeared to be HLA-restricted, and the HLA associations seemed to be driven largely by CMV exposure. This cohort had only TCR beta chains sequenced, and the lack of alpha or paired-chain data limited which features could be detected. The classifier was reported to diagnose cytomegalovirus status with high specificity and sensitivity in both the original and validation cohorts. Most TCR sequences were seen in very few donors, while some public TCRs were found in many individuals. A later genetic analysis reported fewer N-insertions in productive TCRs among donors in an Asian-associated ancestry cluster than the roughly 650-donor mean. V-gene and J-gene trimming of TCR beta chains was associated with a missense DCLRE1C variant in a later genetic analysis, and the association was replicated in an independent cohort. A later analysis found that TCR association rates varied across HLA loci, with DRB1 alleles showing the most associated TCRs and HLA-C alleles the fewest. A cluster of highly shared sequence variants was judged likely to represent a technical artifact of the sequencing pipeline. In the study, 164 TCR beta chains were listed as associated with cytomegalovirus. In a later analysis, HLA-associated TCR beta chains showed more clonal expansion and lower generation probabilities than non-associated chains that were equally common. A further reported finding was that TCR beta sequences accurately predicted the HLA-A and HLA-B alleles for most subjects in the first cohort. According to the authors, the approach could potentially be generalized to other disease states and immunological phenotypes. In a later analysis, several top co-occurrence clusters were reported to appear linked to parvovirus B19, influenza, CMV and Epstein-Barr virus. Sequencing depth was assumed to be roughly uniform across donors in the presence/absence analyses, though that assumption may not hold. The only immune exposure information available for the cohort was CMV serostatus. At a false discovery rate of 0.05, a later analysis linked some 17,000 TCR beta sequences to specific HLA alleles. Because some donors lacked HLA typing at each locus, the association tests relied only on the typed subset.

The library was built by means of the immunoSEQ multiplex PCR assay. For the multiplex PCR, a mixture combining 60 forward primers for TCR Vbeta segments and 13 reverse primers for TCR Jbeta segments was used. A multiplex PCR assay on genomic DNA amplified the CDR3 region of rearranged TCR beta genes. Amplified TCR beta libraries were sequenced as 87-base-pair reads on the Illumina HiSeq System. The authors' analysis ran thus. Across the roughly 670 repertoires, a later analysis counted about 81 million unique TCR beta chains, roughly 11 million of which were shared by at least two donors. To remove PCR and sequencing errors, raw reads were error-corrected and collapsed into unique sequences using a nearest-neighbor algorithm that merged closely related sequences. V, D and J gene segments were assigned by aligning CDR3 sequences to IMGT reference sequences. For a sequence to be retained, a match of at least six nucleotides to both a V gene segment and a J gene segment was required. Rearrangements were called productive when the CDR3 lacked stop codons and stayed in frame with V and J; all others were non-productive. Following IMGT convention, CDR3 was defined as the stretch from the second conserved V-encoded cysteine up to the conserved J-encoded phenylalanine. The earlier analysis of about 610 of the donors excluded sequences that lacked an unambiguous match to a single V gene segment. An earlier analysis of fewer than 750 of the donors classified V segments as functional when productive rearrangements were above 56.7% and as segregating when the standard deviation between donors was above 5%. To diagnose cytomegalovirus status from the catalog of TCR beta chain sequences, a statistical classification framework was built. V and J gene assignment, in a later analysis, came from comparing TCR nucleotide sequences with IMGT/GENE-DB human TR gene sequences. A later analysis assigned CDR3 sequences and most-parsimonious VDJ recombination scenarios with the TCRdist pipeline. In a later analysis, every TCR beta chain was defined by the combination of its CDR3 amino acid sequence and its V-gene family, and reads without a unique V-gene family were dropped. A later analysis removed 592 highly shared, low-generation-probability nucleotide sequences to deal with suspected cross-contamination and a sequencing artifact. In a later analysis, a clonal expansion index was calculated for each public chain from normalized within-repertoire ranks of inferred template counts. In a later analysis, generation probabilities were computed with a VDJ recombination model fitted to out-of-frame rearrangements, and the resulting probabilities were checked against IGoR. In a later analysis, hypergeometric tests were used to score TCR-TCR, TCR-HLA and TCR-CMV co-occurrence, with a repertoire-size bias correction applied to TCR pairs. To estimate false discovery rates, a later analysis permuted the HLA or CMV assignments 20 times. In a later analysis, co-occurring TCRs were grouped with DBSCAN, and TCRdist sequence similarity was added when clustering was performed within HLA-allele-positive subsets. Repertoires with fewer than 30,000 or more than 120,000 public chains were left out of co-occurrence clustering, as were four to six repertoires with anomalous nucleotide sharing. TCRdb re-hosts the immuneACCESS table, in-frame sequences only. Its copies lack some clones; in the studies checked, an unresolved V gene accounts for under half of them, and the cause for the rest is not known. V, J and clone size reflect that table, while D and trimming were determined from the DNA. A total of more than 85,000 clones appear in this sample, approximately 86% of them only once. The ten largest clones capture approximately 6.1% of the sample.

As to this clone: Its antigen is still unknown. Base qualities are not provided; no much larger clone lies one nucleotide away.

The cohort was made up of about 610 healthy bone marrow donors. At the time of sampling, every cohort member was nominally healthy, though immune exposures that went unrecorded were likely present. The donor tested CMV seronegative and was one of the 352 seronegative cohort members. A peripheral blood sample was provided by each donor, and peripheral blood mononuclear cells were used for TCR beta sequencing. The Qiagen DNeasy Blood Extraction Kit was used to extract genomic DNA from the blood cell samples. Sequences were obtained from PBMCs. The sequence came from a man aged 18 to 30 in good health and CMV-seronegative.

The nucleotides are TGTGCCTGGGGTCCCCTACAGGGTGGGTATGGCTACACCTTC. It translates to CAWGPLQGGYGYTF. Rearrangement joined TRBV30 to TRBJ1-2, and perhaps TRBD1 as D gene, on 6 matching bases. Sequences GTSNPN (CDR1) and SVGIG (CDR2) are obtained from the germline V gene (reference sequence). V is shortened by 5 bases, J by 5 bases, and the region joining them spans 18 bases. From the cysteine through the phenylalanine, the CDR3 covers 14 amino acids. Left in the record is the CDR3 DNA by itself, 42 bases read in frame from the first base. Supplemented by the reference TRBV30 and TRBJ1-2 proteins around the CDR3, the complete variable domain is SQTIHQWPATLVQPVGSPLSLECTVEGTSNPNLYWYRQAAGRGLQLLFYSVGIGQISSEVPQNLSASRPQDRQFILSSKKLLLSDSGFYLCAWGPLQGGYGYTFGSGTRLTVV.